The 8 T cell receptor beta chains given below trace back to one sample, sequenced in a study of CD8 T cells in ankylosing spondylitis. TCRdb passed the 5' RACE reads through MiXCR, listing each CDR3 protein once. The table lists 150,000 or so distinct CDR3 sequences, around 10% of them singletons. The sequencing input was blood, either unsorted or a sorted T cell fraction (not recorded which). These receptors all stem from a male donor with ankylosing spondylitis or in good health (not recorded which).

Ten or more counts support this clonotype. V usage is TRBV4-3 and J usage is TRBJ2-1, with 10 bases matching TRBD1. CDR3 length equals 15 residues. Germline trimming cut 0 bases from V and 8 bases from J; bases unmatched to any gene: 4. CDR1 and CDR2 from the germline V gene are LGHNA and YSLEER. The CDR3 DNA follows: TGCGCCAGCAGCCAAGAGACAGGGGGCTTCGATGAGCAGTTCTTC. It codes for CASSQETGGFDEQFF.

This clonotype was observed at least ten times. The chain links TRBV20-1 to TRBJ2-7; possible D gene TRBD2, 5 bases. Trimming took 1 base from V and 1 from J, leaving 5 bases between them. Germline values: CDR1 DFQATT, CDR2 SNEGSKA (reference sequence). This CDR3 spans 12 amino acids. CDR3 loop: CSARGTSYEQYF. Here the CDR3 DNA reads TGCAGTGCTAGAGGGACTTCCTACGAGCAGTACTTC.

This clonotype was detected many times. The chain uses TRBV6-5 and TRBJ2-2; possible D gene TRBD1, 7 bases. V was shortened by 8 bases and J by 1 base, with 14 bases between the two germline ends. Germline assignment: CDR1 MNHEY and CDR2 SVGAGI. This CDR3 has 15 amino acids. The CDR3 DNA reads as TGTGCCAGCGCCAGGGGGGTCCTGAACACCGGGGAGCTGTTTTTT. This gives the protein CASARGVLNTGELFF.

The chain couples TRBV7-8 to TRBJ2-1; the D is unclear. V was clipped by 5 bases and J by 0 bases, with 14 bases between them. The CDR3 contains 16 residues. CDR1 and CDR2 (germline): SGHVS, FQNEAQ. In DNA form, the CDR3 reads TGTGCCAGCAGCCCCCAGTTCAGGACCTCCTACAATGAGCAGTTCTTC. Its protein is CASSPQFRTSYNEQFF.

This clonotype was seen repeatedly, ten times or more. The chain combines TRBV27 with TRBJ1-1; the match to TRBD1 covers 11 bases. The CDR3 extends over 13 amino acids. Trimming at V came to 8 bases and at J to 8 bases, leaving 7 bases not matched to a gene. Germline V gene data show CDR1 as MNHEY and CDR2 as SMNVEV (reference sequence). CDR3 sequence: CASRRGDRGEAFF. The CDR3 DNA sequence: TGTGCCAGCCGGAGGGGGGACAGGGGGGAAGCTTTCTTT.

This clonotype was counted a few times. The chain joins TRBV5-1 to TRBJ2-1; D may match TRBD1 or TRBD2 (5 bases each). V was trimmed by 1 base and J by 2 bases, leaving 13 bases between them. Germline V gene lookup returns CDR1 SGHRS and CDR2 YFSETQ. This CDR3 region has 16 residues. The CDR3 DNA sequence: TGCGCCAGCAGCTTGTATCGAGGGGAAACCTACAATGAGCAGTTCTTC. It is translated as CASSLYRGETYNEQFF.

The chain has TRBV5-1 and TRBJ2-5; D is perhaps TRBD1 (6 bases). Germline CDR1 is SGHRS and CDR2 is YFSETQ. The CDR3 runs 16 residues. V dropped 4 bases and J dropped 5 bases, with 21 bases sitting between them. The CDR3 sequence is CASSNPTGLVSETQYF. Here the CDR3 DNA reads TGCGCCAGCAGCAATCCGACAGGCCTAGTCTCTGAGACCCAGTACTTC.

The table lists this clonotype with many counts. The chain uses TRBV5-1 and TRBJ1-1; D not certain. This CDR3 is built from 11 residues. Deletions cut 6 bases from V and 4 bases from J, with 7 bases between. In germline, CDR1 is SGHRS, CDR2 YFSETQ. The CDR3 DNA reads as TGCGCCAGCATGTGGGGCACTGAAGCTTTCTTT. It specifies CASMWGTEAFF.